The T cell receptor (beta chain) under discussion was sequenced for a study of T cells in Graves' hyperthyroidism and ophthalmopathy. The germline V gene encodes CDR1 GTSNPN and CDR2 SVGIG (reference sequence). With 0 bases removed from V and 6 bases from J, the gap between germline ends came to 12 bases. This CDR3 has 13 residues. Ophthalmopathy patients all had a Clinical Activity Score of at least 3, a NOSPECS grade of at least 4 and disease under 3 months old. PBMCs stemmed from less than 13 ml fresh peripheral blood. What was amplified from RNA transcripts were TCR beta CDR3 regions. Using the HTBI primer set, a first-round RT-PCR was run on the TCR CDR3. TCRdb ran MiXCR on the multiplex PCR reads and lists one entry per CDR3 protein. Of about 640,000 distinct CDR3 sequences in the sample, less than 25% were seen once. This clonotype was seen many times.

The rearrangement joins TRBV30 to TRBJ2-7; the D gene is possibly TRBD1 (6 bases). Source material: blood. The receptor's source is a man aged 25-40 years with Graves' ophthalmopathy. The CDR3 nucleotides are TGTGCCTGGAGTGTTACAGGGTCTAGCGAGCAGTACTTC. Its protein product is CAWSVTGSSEQYF. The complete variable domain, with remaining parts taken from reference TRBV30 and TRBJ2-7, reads SQTIHQWPATLVQPVGSPLSLECTVEGTSNPNLYWYRQAAGRGLQLLFYSVGIGQISSEVPQNLSASRPQDRQFILSSKKLLLSDSGFYLCAWSVTGSSEQYFGPGTRLTVT.